Below are 14 T cell receptor beta chains sequenced from a single sample in a study of T cells expressing NK-cell markers. TCRdb reprocessed the 5' RACE reads and keeps a single row for each CDR3 protein, giving no DNA. The ten top clones account for 18%, within a sample of roughly 180,000 distinct CDR3 sequences. The source material was blood T cells: a sorted CD56 or NKG2C T cell subset, CD4+ or CD8+ T cells, or bulk PBMC T cells (not recorded which). The receptors were gathered from a woman between 18 and 70 years old in good health.

This chain uses TRBV6-2 or TRBV6-3 with TRBJ2-7; TCRdb designates TRBD1, a call that cannot be tested without DNA. Germline lookup yields CDR1 MNHEY and CDR2 SVGEGT. The CDR3 spans 14 residues. CDR3 loop: CASSYRRGRYEQYF.

V and J are TRBV15 and TRBJ1-1; TCRdb outputs TRBD1, but without DNA this stays unchecked. The CDR3 consists of 14 residues. CDR1 and CDR2 (germline): LNHNV, YYDKDF (reference sequence). Here the CDR3 reads CATSRVGGGTEAFF.

The chain carries TRBV7-9 and TRBJ1-1; TCRdb names TRBD1, which stays unverified in the absence of DNA. The CDR3 spans 13 residues. CDR1 is SEHNR, CDR2 FQNEAQ, per germline (reference sequence). CDR3 residues: CASSLPAGGEAFF.

The V call is TRBV12-5, the J call TRBJ2-3. CDR1 and CDR2 (germline): LGHNT, FRNRAP. This CDR3 has 15 residues. The CDR3 loop is CASGLGASQGDTQYF.

The CDR3 sequence: CASSSDRGNYGYTF. The chain has TRBV6-5 and TRBJ1-2; as DNA is missing, the TRBD1 call by TCRdb cannot be tested. Germline V gene sequence: CDR1 MNHEY, CDR2 SVGAGI. This CDR3 comprises 14 residues.

This chain connects TRBV27 to TRBJ2-7; TCRdb lists TRBD1, though no DNA is available to test this call. The CDR3 extends over 18 amino acids. Germline V gene sequence: CDR1 MNHEY, CDR2 SMNVEV (reference sequence). This CDR3 reads CASSLSKNGDRATYEQYF.

The chain has TRBV7-9 and TRBJ2-1; TCRdb's D call of TRBD2 is untestable without DNA. The CDR3 has 15 amino acids. Germline V gives CDR1 SEHNR, CDR2 FQNEAQ (reference sequence). This CDR3 reads CASSLDLLTSREQFF.

The chain combines TRBV5-5 with TRBJ2-1; TCRdb outputs TRBD1, but without DNA this stays unchecked. Germline values: CDR1 SGHKS, CDR2 YYEKEE (reference sequence). There are 15 residues in the CDR3. CDR3 protein: CASSRTGTAYNEQFF.

The CDR3 loop reads CASSVGDGYEQYF. V usage is TRBV9 and J usage is TRBJ2-7; TCRdb lists TRBD1, though no DNA is available to test this call. Germline V gene lookup returns CDR1 SGDLS and CDR2 YYNGEE. There are 13 residues in the CDR3.

This chain links TRBV5-1 with TRBJ2-1; TCRdb's assignment of TRBD1 cannot be checked, as there is no DNA. CDR1 is SGHRS, CDR2 YFSETQ, per germline. This CDR3 region has 15 residues. The CDR3 loop is CASSLAGGPGNEQFF.

V usage is TRBV28 and J usage is TRBJ2-4; without DNA, the TCRdb call of TRBD1 cannot be checked. Germline CDR1 is MDHEN and CDR2 is SYDVKM. This CDR3 contains 14 residues. CDR3: CASSPSGSGNIQYF.

The chain links TRBV27 to TRBJ2-7; TCRdb indicates TRBD2, and absent DNA this call remains unverified. This CDR3 has 17 amino acids. The germline V gene encodes CDR1 MNHEY and CDR2 SMNVEV (reference sequence). The CDR3 loop reads CASRGGLAVTTRYEQYF.

The rearrangement joins TRBV12-3 or TRBV12-4 to TRBJ2-2; the TCRdb call, TRBD2, lacks DNA for checking. The CDR3 has 14 residues. CDR3 loop: CASTNSGGTGELFF.

The chain couples TRBV4-1 to TRBJ1-1; the D call from TCRdb, TRBD1, cannot be confirmed without DNA. In germline, CDR1 is MGHRA, CDR2 YSYEKL. The CDR3 is made up of 17 amino acids. CDR3 protein: CASSLSGTGLLGTEAFF.